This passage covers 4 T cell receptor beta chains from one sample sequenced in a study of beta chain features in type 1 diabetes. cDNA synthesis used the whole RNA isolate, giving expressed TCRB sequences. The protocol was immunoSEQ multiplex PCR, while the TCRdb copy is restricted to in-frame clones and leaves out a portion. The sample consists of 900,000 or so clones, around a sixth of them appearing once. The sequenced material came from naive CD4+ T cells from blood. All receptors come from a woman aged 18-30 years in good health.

The CDR3 reads CASSQGANYGYTF. CDR3 sequence (DNA): TGTGCCAGCAGTCAGGGGGCGAACTATGGCTACACCTTC. The genes are TRBV25-1 and TRBJ1-2; 8 positions agree with TRBD1. This CDR3 is 13 amino acids long. The germline CDR1 and CDR2 sequences are MGHDK and SYGVNS. The trim removed 5 bases at V and 2 bases at J, leaving 1 base unmatched.

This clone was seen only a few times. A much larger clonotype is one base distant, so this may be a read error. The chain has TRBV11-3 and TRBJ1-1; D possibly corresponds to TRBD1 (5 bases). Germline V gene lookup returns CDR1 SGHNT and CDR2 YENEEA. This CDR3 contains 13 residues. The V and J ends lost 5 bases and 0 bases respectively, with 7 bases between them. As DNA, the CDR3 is TGTGCCAGCAGCCAGGGAATGAACACTGAAGCTTTCTTT. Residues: CASSQGMNTEAFF.

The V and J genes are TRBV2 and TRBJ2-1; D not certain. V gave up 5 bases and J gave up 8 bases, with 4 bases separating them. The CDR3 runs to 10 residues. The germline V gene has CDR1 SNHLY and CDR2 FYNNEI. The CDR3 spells CASSLYEQFF. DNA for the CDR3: TGTGCCAGCAGTTTATATGAGCAGTTCTTC.

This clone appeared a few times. CDR3: CASTYPNSRTSGFSSSYNEQFF. CDR3 in DNA: TGTGCCAGCACATACCCGAACTCCAGGACTAGCGGATTCTCGAGCTCCTACAATGAGCAGTTCTTC. This rearrangement joins TRBV28 to TRBJ2-1; 10 bases map to TRBD2. Germline loops: CDR1 MDHEN, CDR2 SYDVKM. The junction had 24 bases not matched to a gene; V was cut back by 7 bases and J by 0 bases. The CDR3 loop spans 22 amino acids. Complete variable domain (other parts from reference TRBV28 and TRBJ2-1): DVKVTQSSRYLVKRTGEKVFLECVQDMDHENMFWYRQDPGLGLRLIYFSYDVKMKEKGDIPEGYSVSREKKERFSLILESASTNQTSMYLCASTYPNSRTSGFSSSYNEQFFGPGTRLTVL.